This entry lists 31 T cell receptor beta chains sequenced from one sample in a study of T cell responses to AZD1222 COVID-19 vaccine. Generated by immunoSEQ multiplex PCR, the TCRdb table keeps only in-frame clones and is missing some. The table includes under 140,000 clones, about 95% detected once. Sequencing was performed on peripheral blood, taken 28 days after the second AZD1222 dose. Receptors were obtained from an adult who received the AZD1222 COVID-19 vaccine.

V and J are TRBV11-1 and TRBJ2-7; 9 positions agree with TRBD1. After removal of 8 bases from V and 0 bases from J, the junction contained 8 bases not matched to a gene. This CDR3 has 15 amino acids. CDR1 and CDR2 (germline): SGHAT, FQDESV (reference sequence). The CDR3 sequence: CASGIRDRDSYEQYF. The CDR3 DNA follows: TGTGCCAGCGGGATCCGGGACAGGGACTCCTACGAGCAGTACTTC.

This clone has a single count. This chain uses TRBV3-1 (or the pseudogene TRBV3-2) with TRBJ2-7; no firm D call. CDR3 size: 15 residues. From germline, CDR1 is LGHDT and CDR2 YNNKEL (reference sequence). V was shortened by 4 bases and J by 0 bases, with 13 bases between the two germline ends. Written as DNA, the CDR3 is TGTGCCAGCAGCCCTCGGGCAGAGAGCTCCTACGAGCAGTACTTC. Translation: CASSPRAESSYEQYF.

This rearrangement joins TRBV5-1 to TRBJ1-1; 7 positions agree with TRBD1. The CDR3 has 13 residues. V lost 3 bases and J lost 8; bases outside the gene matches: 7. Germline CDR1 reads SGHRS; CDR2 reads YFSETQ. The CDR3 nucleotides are TGCGCCAGCAGCTCAGACAGGGAACTAGAAGCTTTCTTT. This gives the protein CASSSDRELEAFF.

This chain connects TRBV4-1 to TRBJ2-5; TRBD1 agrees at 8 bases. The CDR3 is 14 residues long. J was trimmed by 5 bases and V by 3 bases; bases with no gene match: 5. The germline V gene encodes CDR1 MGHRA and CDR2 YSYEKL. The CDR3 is CASSHPGGLETQYF. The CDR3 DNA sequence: TGCGCCAGCAGCCATCCAGGGGGCTTGGAGACCCAGTACTTC.

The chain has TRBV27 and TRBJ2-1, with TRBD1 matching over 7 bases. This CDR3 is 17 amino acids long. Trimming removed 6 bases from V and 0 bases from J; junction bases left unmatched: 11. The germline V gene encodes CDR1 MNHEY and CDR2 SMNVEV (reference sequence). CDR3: CASRSLQGPRSYNEQFF. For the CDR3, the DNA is TGTGCCAGCAGATCTCTACAGGGGCCCCGCTCCTACAATGAGCAGTTCTTC.

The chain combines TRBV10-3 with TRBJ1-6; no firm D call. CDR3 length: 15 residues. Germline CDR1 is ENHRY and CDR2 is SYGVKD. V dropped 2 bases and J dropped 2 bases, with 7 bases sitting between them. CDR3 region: CAISEPGTYNSPLHF. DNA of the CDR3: TGTGCCATCAGTGAGCCGGGGACCTATAATTCACCCCTCCACTTT.

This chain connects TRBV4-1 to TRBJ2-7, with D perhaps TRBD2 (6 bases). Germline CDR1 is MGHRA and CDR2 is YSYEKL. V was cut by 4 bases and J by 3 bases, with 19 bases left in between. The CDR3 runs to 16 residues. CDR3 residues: CASSPEPGLDFYEQYF. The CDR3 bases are TGCGCCAGCAGCCCAGAACCGGGACTTGACTTCTACGAGCAGTACTTC.

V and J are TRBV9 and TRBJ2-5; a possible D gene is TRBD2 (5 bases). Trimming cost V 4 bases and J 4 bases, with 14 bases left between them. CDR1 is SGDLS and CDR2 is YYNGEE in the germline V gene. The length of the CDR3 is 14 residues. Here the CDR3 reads CASSISASLETQYF. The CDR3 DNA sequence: TGTGCCAGCAGCATTAGCGCCTCCTTAGAGACCCAGTACTTC.

In DNA, the CDR3 is TGCAGTGCTAGTGACACACTCCTCGGGCAGTACTTC. This translates into CSASDTLLGQYF. This chain uses TRBV20-1 with TRBJ2-7; no firm D call. The germline V gene encodes CDR1 DFQATT and CDR2 SNEGSKA (reference sequence). Trimming stripped 3 bases from V and 9 bases from J, with 15 bases between. The CDR3 has 12 amino acids.

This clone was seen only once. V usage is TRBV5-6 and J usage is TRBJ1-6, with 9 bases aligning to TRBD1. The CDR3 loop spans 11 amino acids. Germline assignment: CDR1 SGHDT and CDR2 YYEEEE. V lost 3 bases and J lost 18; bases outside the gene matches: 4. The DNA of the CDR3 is TGTGCCAGCAGCTCAGGACAGGGGACCCACTTT. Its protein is CASSSGQGTHF.

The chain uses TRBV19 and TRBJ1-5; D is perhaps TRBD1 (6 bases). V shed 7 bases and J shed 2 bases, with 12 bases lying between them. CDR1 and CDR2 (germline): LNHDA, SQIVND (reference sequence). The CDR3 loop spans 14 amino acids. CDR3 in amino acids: CASNGAGGNQPQHF. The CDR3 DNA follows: TGTGCCAGTAACGGGGCAGGGGGCAATCAGCCCCAGCATTTT.

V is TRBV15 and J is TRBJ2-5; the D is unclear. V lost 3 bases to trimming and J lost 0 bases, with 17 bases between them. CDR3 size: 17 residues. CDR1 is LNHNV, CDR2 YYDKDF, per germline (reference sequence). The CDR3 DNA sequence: TGTGCCACCAGCAGTACGCTGTTCAGTAATTACCAAGAGACCCAGTACTTC. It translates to CATSSTLFSNYQETQYF.

In nucleotides, the CDR3 is TGTGCCAGCAGCCGACAGTCAGGGAATCAGCCCCAGCATTTT. This sequence encodes CASSRQSGNQPQHF. The rearrangement joins TRBV7-6 to TRBJ1-5; tentatively, D is TRBD1 (5 bases). Trimming took off 5 bases at V and 4 bases at J, with 12 bases between the two ends. Germline-derived CDR1 and CDR2 are SGHVS and FNYEAQ. The CDR3 covers 14 residues. Combining the CDR3 with reference TRBV7-6 and TRBJ1-5 gives the whole variable domain GAGVSQSPRYKVTKRGQDVALRCDPISGHVSLYWYRQALGQGPEFLTYFNYEAQQDKSGLPNDRFSAERPEGSISTLTIQRTEQRDSAMYRCASSRQSGNQPQHFGDGTRLSIL.

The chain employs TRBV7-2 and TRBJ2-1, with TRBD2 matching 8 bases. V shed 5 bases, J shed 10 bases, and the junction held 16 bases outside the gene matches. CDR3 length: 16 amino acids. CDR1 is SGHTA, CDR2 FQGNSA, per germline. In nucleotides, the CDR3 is TGTGCCAGCAGCCTAGGCGGGGGGACATTTGAAGGAGAGCAGTTCTTC. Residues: CASSLGGGTFEGEQFF.

CDR3 coding DNA: TGTGCCAGCAGCGATAGCGGGTCGCCGTATCAAGAGACCCAGTACTTC. Its protein is CASSDSGSPYQETQYF. This chain links TRBV3-1 (or the pseudogene TRBV3-2) with TRBJ2-5; TRBD2 aligns across 7 bases. Germline V gene data show CDR1 as LGHDT and CDR2 as YNNKEL (reference sequence). J was trimmed by 2 bases and V by 5 bases; bases with no gene match: 11. The CDR3 is made up of 16 amino acids.

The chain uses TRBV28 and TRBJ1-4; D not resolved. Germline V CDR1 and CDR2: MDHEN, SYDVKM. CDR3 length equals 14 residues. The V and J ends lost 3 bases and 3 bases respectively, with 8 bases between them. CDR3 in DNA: TGTGCCAGCAGTTTCGGCGGTCCTAATGAAAAACTGTTTTTT. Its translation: CASSFGGPNEKLFF.

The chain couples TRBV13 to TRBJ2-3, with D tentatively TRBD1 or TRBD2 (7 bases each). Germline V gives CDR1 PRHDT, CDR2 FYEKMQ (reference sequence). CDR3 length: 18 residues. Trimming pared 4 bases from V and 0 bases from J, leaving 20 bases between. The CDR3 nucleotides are TGTGCCAGCAGCTCCCAGGGGGGGCGGGGTCCTAGCACAGATACGCAGTATTTT. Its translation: CASSSQGGRGPSTDTQYF.

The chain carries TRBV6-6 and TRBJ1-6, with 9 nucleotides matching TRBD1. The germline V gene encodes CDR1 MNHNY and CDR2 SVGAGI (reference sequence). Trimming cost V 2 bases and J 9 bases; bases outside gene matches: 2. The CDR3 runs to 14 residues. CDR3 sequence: CASSYEDRGSPLHF. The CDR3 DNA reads TGTGCCAGCAGTTACGAGGACAGGGGTTCACCCCTCCACTTT.

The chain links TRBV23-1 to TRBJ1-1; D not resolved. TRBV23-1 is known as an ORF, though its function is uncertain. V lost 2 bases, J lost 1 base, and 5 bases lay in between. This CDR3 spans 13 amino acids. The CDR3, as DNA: TGCGCCAGCAGTCAACGCTCGAACACTGAAGCTTTCTTT. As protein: CASSQRSNTEAFF.

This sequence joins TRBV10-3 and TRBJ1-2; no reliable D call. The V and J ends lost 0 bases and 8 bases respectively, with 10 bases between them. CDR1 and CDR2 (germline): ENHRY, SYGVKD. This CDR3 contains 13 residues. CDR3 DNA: TGTGCCATCAGTGAGTCACTTACGCGGGGCTACACCTTC. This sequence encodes CAISESLTRGYTF.

The CDR3 DNA is TGCGCCAGCAGCTTGGCGACAGGGCAAAACGTCCTGACTTTC. Its translation is CASSLATGQNVLTF. J is TRBJ2-6 and V is TRBV5-1, with TRBD1 identical over 7 bases. The CDR3 totals 14 residues. J lost 10 bases, V lost 0 bases, and 4 bases had no gene match. CDR1 is SGHRS, CDR2 YFSETQ, per germline.

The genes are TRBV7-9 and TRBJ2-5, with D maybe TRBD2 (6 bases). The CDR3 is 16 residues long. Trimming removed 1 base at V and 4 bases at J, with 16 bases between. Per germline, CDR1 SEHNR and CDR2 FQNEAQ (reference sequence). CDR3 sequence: CASSLVVSSGGETQYF. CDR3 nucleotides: TGTGCCAGCAGCTTAGTCGTCTCCTCCGGGGGAGAGACCCAGTACTTC.

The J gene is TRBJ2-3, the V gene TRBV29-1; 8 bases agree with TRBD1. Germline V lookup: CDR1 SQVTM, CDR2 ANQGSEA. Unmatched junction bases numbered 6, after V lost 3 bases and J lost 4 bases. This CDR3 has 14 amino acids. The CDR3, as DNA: TGCAGCGTTGATCGGACAGGGAGTTCAGATACGCAGTATTTT. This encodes CSVDRTGSSDTQYF.

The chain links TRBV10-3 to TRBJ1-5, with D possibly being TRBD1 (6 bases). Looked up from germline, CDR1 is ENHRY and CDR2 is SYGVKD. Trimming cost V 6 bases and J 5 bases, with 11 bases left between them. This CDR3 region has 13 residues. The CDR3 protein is CAISSGGDQPQHF. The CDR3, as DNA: TGTGCCATCAGCTCCGGGGGCGATCAGCCCCAGCATTTT.

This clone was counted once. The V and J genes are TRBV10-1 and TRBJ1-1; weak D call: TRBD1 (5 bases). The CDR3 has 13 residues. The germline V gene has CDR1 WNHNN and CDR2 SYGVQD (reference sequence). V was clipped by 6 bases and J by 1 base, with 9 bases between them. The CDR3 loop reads CASRAQANTEAFF. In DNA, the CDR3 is TGCGCCAGCAGAGCACAGGCGAACACTGAAGCTTTCTTT.

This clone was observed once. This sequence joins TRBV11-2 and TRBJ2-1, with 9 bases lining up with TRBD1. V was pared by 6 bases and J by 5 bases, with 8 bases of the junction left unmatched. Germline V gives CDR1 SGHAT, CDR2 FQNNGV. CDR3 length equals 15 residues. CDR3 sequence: CASRQWTGEDNEQFF. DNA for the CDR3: TGTGCCAGCAGACAGTGGACAGGGGAGGACAATGAGCAGTTCTTC. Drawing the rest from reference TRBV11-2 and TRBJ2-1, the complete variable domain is EAGVAQSPRYKIIEKRQSVAFWCNPISGHATLYWYQQILGQGPKLLIQFQNNGVVDDSQLPKDRFSAERLKGVDSTLKIQPAKLEDSAVYLCASRQWTGEDNEQFFGPGTRLTVL.

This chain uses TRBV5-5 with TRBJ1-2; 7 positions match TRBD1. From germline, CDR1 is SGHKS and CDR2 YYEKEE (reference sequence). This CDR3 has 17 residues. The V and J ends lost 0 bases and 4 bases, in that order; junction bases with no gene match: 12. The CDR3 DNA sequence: TGTGCCAGCAGCTTGGGACAGGGAGATAGAATGAGCTATGGCTACACCTTC. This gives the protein CASSLGQGDRMSYGYTF.

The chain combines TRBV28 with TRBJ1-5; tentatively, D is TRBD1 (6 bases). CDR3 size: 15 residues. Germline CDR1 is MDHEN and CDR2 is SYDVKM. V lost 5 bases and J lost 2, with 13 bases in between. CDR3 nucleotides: TGTGCCAGCAGTCTCAGGGGATTAGGCAATCAGCCCCAGCATTTT. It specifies CASSLRGLGNQPQHF.

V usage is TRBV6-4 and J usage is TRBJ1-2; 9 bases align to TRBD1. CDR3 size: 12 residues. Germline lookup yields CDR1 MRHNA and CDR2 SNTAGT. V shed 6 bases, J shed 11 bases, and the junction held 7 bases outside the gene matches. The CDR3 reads CASRAGTGPYTF. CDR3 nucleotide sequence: TGTGCCAGCAGGGCCGGGACAGGGCCTTACACCTTC.

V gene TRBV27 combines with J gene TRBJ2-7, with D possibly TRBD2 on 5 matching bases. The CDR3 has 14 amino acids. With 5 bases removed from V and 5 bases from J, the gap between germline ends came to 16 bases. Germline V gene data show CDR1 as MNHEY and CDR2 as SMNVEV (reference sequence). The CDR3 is CASSPSYTRNEQYF. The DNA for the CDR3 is TGTGCCAGCAGTCCTTCCTATACTAGGAACGAGCAGTACTTC.

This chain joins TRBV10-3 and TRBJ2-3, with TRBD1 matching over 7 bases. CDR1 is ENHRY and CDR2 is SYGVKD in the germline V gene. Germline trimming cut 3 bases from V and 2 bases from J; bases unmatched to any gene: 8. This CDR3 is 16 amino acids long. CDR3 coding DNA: TGTGCCATCAGTGACCTGAGACAGGGCGACACAGATACGCAGTATTTT. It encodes CAISDLRQGDTDTQYF.